This T cell receptor (beta chain) originates from a study of PD-1 blockade in classical Hodgkin lymphoma (TCRdb year 2020). At the level of the whole study: Nivolumab dosing was 3 mg/kg intravenously every 2 weeks, continuing until either disease progression or unacceptable toxicity. A peripheral blood immune signature of response to PD-1 blockade in classical Hodgkin lymphoma was defined using TCR beta sequencing and CyTOF.

Of note for this clone: This receptor's antigen is unknown. The sample holds no much larger clone one base away, and base qualities are not on file.

The germline V gene (reference sequence) sets CDR1 to MNHNY and CDR2 to SVGAGI. For this chain, trimming is 6 bases at the V end and 5 bases at the J end, and the number of junction bases without a gene match is 7. Including cysteine and phenylalanine, the CDR3 has 15 amino acids. This entry keeps only the CDR3 DNA: 45 bases, framed from base 1. The Qiagen DNeasy kit was used to extract genomic DNA from unsorted PBMCs and from the negatively selected CD4+ and CD8+ fractions. Using primers that anneal to V and J segments, immunoSEQ multiplex PCR amplified the TCR beta CDR3 regions. A synthetic immune receptor repertoire was used to minimize amplification bias, and any residual bias was removed computationally once sequencing was done. The original methods were these. Repertoire diversity was quantified as the Shannon entropy index using custom Python scripts. The unsorted, CD4+ and CD8+ repertoires were each analyzed separately, with the exception of combined analyses, where CD4+ and CD8+ sequences were merged in silico. Clonal expansion was defined as at least a 2-fold frequency increase after treatment relative to C1D1, with a pseudocount of 0.5 for undetected baseline clones. Singleton clones were defined as clones with 0 or 1 copy at C1D1, and non-singleton clones were defined as clones with 2 or more copies. By matching protein sequences in sorted samples from the same patient, clones expanded in unsorted samples were annotated as CD4+, CD8+ or unknown. Wilcoxon tests were applied to paired samples to test diversity changes from C1D1 to C4D1. TCRdb limited this immuneACCESS table to in-frame rearrangements with V and J called. A share of clones is missing; checked studies link under half to unresolved V genes, and the rest is unexplained. The V and J calls and clone size are taken from that table; D and trimming were inferred from the DNA. The sample contains under 20,000 clones, about nine tenths of them found a single time. Roughly 14% of the sample is taken by the ten largest.

Study-wide findings and limitations: The study was restricted to a single clinical trial cohort, and the causes of repertoire differences, possibly disease activity or prior therapy, were left undefined. Lower diversity was observed in patients in whom nivolumab was started less than 1 year after ASCT, and these patients were excluded from later analyses so that confounding by immune reconstitution would be avoided. Baseline TCR diversity was reported to be lower in newly diagnosed patients than in healthy donors, and even lower in relapsed/refractory patients. By C4D1, a significant rise was seen in CD4+ TCR diversity but not in CD8+ TCR diversity (p=0.0027 vs p=0.16), and the rise was most apparent among complete responders (p=0.02). Trial patients achieving complete response had baseline diversity similar to newly diagnosed patients, whereas partial responders and progressors had significantly lower diversity.

Read against the paper, the sample's time point label means: cycle 2 day 1 (C2D1) of nivolumab. Every trial patient had relapsed after autologous stem cell transplantation, and cohorts A, B and C differed in prior brentuximab vedotin exposure. The trial cohort was composed of 55 to 65 patients with relapsed/refractory classical Hodgkin lymphoma, for whom complete response, partial response or progressive disease was recorded as best overall response. Trial patients were treated with single-agent nivolumab in the multi-cohort phase II CheckMate 205 trial. An independent review committee assessed best overall response using the 2007 International Working Group response criteria. Trial PBMCs were obtained immediately prior to nivolumab initiation (C1D1) and on therapy at cycle 2 day 1 and cycle 4 day 1. Peripheral blood was collected in 8 mL Vacutainer Cell Preparation Tubes, from which PBMCs were isolated by centrifugation and then cryopreserved.

The source is a human donor with classical Hodgkin lymphoma. The chain is made from TRBV6-6 and TRBJ2-5, and 12 junctional nucleotides match TRBD1. The sample in question was peripheral blood mononuclear cells (PBMCs), obtained before the second cycle of nivolumab. For the CDR3, the sequence is CASSSRDRGLETQYF. The DNA sequence is given as TGTGCCAGCAGCAGCCGGGACAGGGGGCTGGAGACCCAGTACTTC.